Following are 19 T cell receptor beta chains from one sample sequenced in a study of neoadjuvant anti-PD-1 for oral cavity cancer. Sequencing used immunoSEQ multiplex PCR; TCRdb keeps in-frame clones, though not all of them. The sample yields 14,000 or so clones, 60% to 70% seen once. The starting material was PBMCs, obtained before nivolumab (anti-PD-1) treatment. Receptors were obtained from a person aged 35 to 85 with oral cavity squamous cell carcinoma.

The gene calls are TRBV5-8 and TRBJ2-1; D gene ambiguous. The CDR3 extends over 13 amino acids. Germline loops: CDR1 SGHTS, CDR2 YDEGEE. V was cut by 1 base and J by 3 bases, with 5 bases left in between. The chain's CDR3 is CASSLFNYNEQFF. The CDR3 nucleotides read TGTGCCAGCAGCTTGTTCAACTACAATGAGCAGTTCTTC.

This rearrangement joins TRBV28 to TRBJ2-2; D is possibly TRBD1 or TRBD2 (6 bases each). Trimming removed 4 bases at V and 4 bases at J, with 16 bases between. The germline V gene encodes CDR1 MDHEN and CDR2 SYDVKM. The length of the CDR3 is 16 residues. DNA of the CDR3: TGTGCCAGCAGTTCGGGGGACACCTCCATCACCGGGGAGCTGTTTTTT. This sequence encodes CASSSGDTSITGELFF.

The rearrangement joins TRBV18 to TRBJ1-5; D is ambiguous. The length of the CDR3 is 13 residues. V was trimmed by 1 base and J by 0 bases, leaving 1 base between them. CDR1 KGHSH and CDR2 LQKENI come from the germline V gene. The CDR3 DNA sequence: TGTGCCAGCTCACCACGTAGCAATCAGCCCCAGCATTTT. Translating gives CASSPRSNQPQHF.

The chain is built from TRBV28 and TRBJ2-3; 10 bases agree with TRBD2. This CDR3 is built from 15 residues. Germline trimming cut 8 bases from V and 6 bases from J; bases unmatched to any gene: 11. The V gene's germline CDR1 is MDHEN and CDR2 SYDVKM. CDR3 DNA: TGTGCCAGCGGGAAAAGCGGGAGGGCCCCCGATACGCAGTATTTT. Translation: CASGKSGRAPDTQYF.

This clone showed up just a few times. This chain uses TRBV5-1 with TRBJ2-7; D is possibly TRBD1 (6 bases). The germline CDR1 and CDR2 sequences are SGHRS and YFSETQ. This CDR3 comprises 15 residues. The V end lost 4 bases, the J end lost 2 bases, and 16 bases lay between the germline ends. The CDR3 DNA reads TGCGCCAGCAGCCCCAGCAGGACAGTTACCTACGAGCAGTACTTC. Translation: CASSPSRTVTYEQYF. Looking up the rest from reference TRBV5-1 and TRBJ2-7 gives the full variable domain: KAGVTQTPRYLIKTRGQQVTLSCSPISGHRSVSWYQQTPGQGLQFLFEYFSETQRNKGNFPGRFSGRQFSNSRSEMNVSTLELGDSALYLCASSPSRTVTYEQYFGPGTRLTVT.

The chain carries TRBV5-1 and TRBJ2-1; unclear D gene. Germline V gives CDR1 SGHRS, CDR2 YFSETQ. Trimming cost V 2 bases and J 7 bases, with 7 bases left between them. This CDR3 is 12 amino acids long. The CDR3 DNA reads as TGCGCCAGCAGCTTAACCCTGAATGAGCAGTTCTTC. Its protein product is CASSLTLNEQFF.

This clone appeared a few times. The rearrangement uses TRBV9 and TRBJ1-1; D is perhaps TRBD1 (6 bases). CDR1 and CDR2 (germline): SGDLS, YYNGEE. V gave up 1 base and J gave up 5 bases, with 12 bases separating them. CDR3 length: 14 residues. The CDR3 region has the DNA TGTGCCAGCAGCGTAATGGGGGCGGGAACTGAAGCTTTCTTT. Translating it yields CASSVMGAGTEAFF.

This clone occurred a few times. The rearrangement joins TRBV6-1 to TRBJ2-2; D tentatively fits TRBD1 or TRBD2 (6 bases each). The CDR3 sequence is 13 residues long. V was trimmed by 7 bases and J by 5 bases, leaving 11 bases between them. CDR1 and CDR2 from the germline V gene are MNHNS and SASEGT. CDR3: CASTTGATGELFF. In DNA form, the CDR3 reads TGTGCCAGCACTACGGGGGCTACCGGGGAGCTGTTTTTT.

This clone was observed a few times. The chain links TRBV18 to TRBJ2-7; D is unresolved. CDR3 length: 14 residues. V lost 0 bases and J lost 2, with 8 bases in between. Germline V gene data show CDR1 as KGHSH and CDR2 as LQKENI. DNA for the CDR3: TGTGCCAGCTCACCACCCCAGCGTCCCTACGAGCAGTACTTC. It is translated as CASSPPQRPYEQYF.

The chain is built from TRBV5-1 and TRBJ2-6, with 10 bases that match TRBD2. Per the germline V gene, CDR1 is SGHRS and CDR2 is YFSETQ. The ends lost 3 bases at V and 0 bases at J; junction bases unmatched: 3. This CDR3 is built from 17 residues. CDR3 sequence reads: CASSSGTSVSGANVLTF. DNA for the CDR3: TGCGCCAGCAGCTCCGGGACTAGCGTCTCTGGGGCCAACGTCCTGACTTTC.

This sequence joins TRBV4-1 and TRBJ1-3, with D uncertain. The V gene lost 0 bases and the J gene lost 3 bases, with 15 bases spanning the gap. CDR3 length: 17 residues. Germline CDR1 MGHRA, CDR2 YSYEKL. CDR3 sequence reads: CASSQDKDGSNGNTIYF. DNA for the CDR3: TGCGCCAGCAGCCAAGATAAGGACGGCTCGAATGGAAACACCATATATTTT.

The rearrangement joins TRBV7-3 to TRBJ1-2, with TRBD1 identical over 9 bases. CDR3 length: 15 residues. V dropped 5 bases and J dropped 1; count of bases not matched to a gene: 5. Germline lookup yields CDR1 SGHTA and CDR2 FQGTGA. CDR3 DNA: TGTGCCAGCAGCCCCACAGGGGGCGTTAACTATGGCTACACCTTC. This translates into CASSPTGGVNYGYTF.

The gene calls are TRBV5-1 and TRBJ2-1; D not resolved. V dropped 0 bases and J dropped 5 bases, with 6 bases sitting between them. This CDR3 is 13 amino acids long. Germline CDR1 is SGHRS and CDR2 is YFSETQ. The CDR3: CASSLGPDNEQFF. The CDR3 bases are TGCGCCAGCAGCTTGGGACCGGACAATGAGCAGTTCTTC.

The sample holds a few counts of this clone. The chain recombines TRBV6-5 with TRBJ1-1; 9 bases align to TRBD1. J gave up 8 bases and V 6 bases, and 4 bases lay outside the gene matches. Germline V gives CDR1 MNHEY, CDR2 SVGAGI. CDR3 size: 12 residues. CDR3 protein: CASRRTGAEAFF. DNA of the CDR3: TGTGCCAGCAGGCGGACAGGGGCCGAAGCTTTCTTT.

Only a few counts were recorded for this clone. This rearrangement joins TRBV18 to TRBJ2-2; D uncertain. Trimming took off 6 bases at V and 1 base at J, with 12 bases between the two ends. The CDR3 spans 15 residues. The V gene's germline CDR1 is KGHSH and CDR2 LQKENI. As DNA, the CDR3 is TGTGCCAGCTCTGGTGGGCTGCTGAACACCGGGGAGCTGTTTTTT. Protein product: CASSGGLLNTGELFF.

The rearrangement joins TRBV7-3 to TRBJ1-2; D is unclear. Trimming took 1 base from V and 4 from J, leaving 10 bases between them. The V gene's germline CDR1 is SGHTA and CDR2 FQGTGA. The CDR3 covers 14 residues. This chain's CDR3 is CASSLNPGLYGYTF. For the CDR3, the DNA is TGTGCCAGCAGCTTAAACCCCGGTCTCTATGGCTACACCTTC.

The chain is built from TRBV5-8 and TRBJ1-1; tentative D call: TRBD1 (5 bases). This CDR3 is 16 amino acids long. CDR1 is SGHTS and CDR2 is YDEGEE in the germline V gene. Deletions cut 4 bases from V and 0 bases from J, with 16 bases between. CDR3 sequence (DNA): TGTGCCAGCAGCGCGGGCGGGGGAGTGATGAACACTGAAGCTTTCTTT. This translates into CASSAGGGVMNTEAFF.

This chain joins TRBV7-9 and TRBJ1-2; D gene unclear. Germline loops: CDR1 SEHNR, CDR2 FQNEAQ (reference sequence). This CDR3 spans 13 amino acids. V lost 7 bases, J lost 2 bases, and 11 bases lay in between. Here the CDR3 reads CASTRGRNYGYTF. The CDR3 region has the DNA TGTGCCAGCACCCGCGGGAGGAACTATGGCTACACCTTC.

This sequence joins TRBV6-1 and TRBJ2-2; unclear D gene. From germline, CDR1 is MNHNS and CDR2 SASEGT. CDR3 size: 14 residues. Trimming cost V 8 bases and J 0 bases, with 10 bases left between them. Written as DNA, the CDR3 is TGTGCCAGCGTGAAATCGGCGAACACCGGGGAGCTGTTTTTT. Translating gives CASVKSANTGELFF.